The clone carrying this T cell receptor (beta chain) was seen at least ten times. As yet, its antigen is unknown. These data belong to a study of blood T cells in healthy people across ages. Study-wide points: The unsorted PBMCs prevented any conclusive comparison of naive versus antigen-experienced cells.

A J-beta primer mix and a sample-barcoded 5' primer were used in a second PCR of about 6 to 12 cycles. Each cDNA molecule carried a tag from a template-switch adaptor that contained 12 random nucleotides. TCRdb fed the 5' RACE reads into MiXCR, producing one record per CDR3 protein. The sample lists roughly 700,000 distinct CDR3 sequences, roughly 32% occurring once. There are 15 residues in the CDR3. Germline loops: CDR1 ENHRY, CDR2 SYGVKD. Trimming cost V 6 bases and J 7 bases, with 22 bases left between them. V is TRBV10-3 and J is TRBJ2-7, with D possibly called TRBD1 or TRBD2 (5 bases each). The sequence was obtained from a woman older than 75 in good health. The sample taken for sequencing was blood. CDR3 DNA sequence: TGTGCCATCAGACGAGTCGAGGCAGGGAGAGTAGAGCAGTACTTC. It yields the protein CAIRRVEAGRVEQYF.